A selection of T cell receptor beta chains follows, all from one sample in a study of T cells in Graves' hyperthyroidism and ophthalmopathy. TCRdb analysed the multiplex PCR reads with MiXCR anew, one entry per CDR3 protein. The sample records over 300,000 distinct CDR3 sequences, approximately 13% being singletons. The specimen sequenced was blood. The receptor set was obtained from a woman in her fifties or sixties with Graves' hyperthyroidism. Each CDR3 is given with its conserved first and last residue. The order of the fields is J gene, V gene, CDR3 protein.

J gene: TRBJ2-1
V gene: TRBV19
CDR3 protein: CATLAGYNEQFF

J gene: TRBJ1-5
V gene: TRBV7-9
CDR3 protein: CASSSQGSSNQPQHF

J gene: TRBJ1-2
V gene: TRBV27
CDR3 protein: CASKEGAYGYTF

J gene: TRBJ2-1
V gene: TRBV3-1
CDR3 protein: CASSQDGRTALF

J gene: TRBJ2-3
V gene: TRBV11-2
CDR3 protein: CASSLETRTPQYF

J gene: TRBJ2-1
V gene: TRBV29-1
CDR3 protein: CSVEELAGGPNEQFF

J gene: TRBJ1-2
V gene: TRBV7-2
CDR3 protein: CASSLMEADYGYTF

J gene: TRBJ2-3
V gene: TRBV27
CDR3 protein: CASSLAGVWAQYF

J gene: TRBJ1-2
V gene: TRBV19
CDR3 protein: CATSTGGNYGYTF

J gene: TRBJ1-1
V gene: TRBV6-1
CDR3 protein: CASTGDRERMNTEAFF

J gene: TRBJ1-2
V gene: TRBV27
CDR3 protein: CASSLSADYGYTF

J gene: TRBJ1-1
V gene: TRBV28
CDR3 protein: CASTPGQGRPNTEAFF

J gene: TRBJ1-2
V gene: TRBV12-3/TRBV12-4
CDR3 protein: CASGPGMDGYTF

J gene: TRBJ1-1
V gene: TRBV6-2/TRBV6-3
CDR3 protein: CASRTTGDAEAFF

J gene: TRBJ1-1
V gene: TRBV20-1
CDR3 protein: CSAGTHRDLYSEAFF

J gene: TRBJ2-5
V gene: TRBV5-8
CDR3 protein: CASSFGRQGLETQYF

J gene: TRBJ2-6
V gene: TRBV10-2
CDR3 protein: CASSEMFSGANVLTF

J gene: TRBJ2-2
V gene: TRBV12-3/TRBV12-4
CDR3 protein: CASSPIQFGELFF

J gene: TRBJ1-1
V gene: TRBV28
CDR3 protein: CASSSPSGGDTEAFF

J gene: TRBJ2-7
V gene: TRBV20-1
CDR3 protein: CSARGQSYEQYF

J gene: TRBJ2-3
V gene: TRBV5-4
CDR3 protein: CASSLGSGIPPDAQYF

J gene: TRBJ1-2
V gene: TRBV7-6
CDR3 protein: CASSPGPESGYTF

J gene: TRBJ2-1
V gene: TRBV10-1
CDR3 protein: CASSESAGYNEQFF

J gene: TRBJ2-1
V gene: TRBV19
CDR3 protein: CASRTQLGLAGFHNEQFF

J gene: TRBJ2-2
V gene: TRBV6-2/TRBV6-3
CDR3 protein: CASSGTSRNTGELFF

J gene: TRBJ2-7
V gene: TRBV20-1
CDR3 protein: CSASGPSSYEQYF

J gene: TRBJ1-1
V gene: TRBV30
CDR3 protein: CAWSEGGTEAFF

J gene: TRBJ1-2
V gene: TRBV6-5
CDR3 protein: CASSYSVGNYGYTF

J gene: TRBJ1-1
V gene: TRBV13
CDR3 protein: CASSSGGTEAFF

J gene: TRBJ1-1
V gene: TRBV11-1
CDR3 protein: CASSLARQLNTEAFF

J gene: TRBJ2-3
V gene: TRBV10-2
CDR3 protein: CASSERGAGVQTDTQYF

J gene: TRBJ2-6
V gene: TRBV5-6
CDR3 protein: CASSLAWDYRRSGANVLTF

J gene: TRBJ2-1
V gene: TRBV7-2
CDR3 protein: CASRRGRLSYNEQFF

J gene: TRBJ2-5
V gene: TRBV5-6
CDR3 protein: CASSSPRGVETQYF

J gene: TRBJ1-3
V gene: TRBV16
CDR3 protein: CASSPERDRLSGNTIYF

J gene: TRBJ2-5
V gene: TRBV7-8
CDR3 protein: CASSQGLAGRETQYF

J gene: TRBJ2-1
V gene: TRBV18
CDR3 protein: CASSPVRDEQFF

J gene: TRBJ2-1
V gene: TRBV24-1
CDR3 protein: CATSGTSGSSYNEQFF

J gene: TRBJ2-3
V gene: TRBV5-1
CDR3 protein: CASSPPELPTDTQYF

J gene: TRBJ2-6
V gene: TRBV7-9
CDR3 protein: CASSLGGSAGANVLTF

J gene: TRBJ1-2
V gene: TRBV29-1
CDR3 protein: CSVGKRDNYGYTF

J gene: TRBJ2-7
V gene: TRBV2
CDR3 protein: CASSEYDYEQYF

J gene: TRBJ2-3
V gene: TRBV20-1
CDR3 protein: CSASRDRDPDTQYF

J gene: TRBJ2-7
V gene: TRBV2
CDR3 protein: CASHEASGSYYEQYF

J gene: TRBJ1-5
V gene: TRBV19
CDR3 protein: CASGPPVAQHF

J gene: TRBJ2-4
V gene: TRBV7-2
CDR3 protein: CASSSETSLAKNIQYF

J gene: TRBJ2-1
V gene: TRBV7-3
CDR3 protein: CASSLKATSYNEQFF

J gene: TRBJ2-2
V gene: TRBV12-3/TRBV12-4
CDR3 protein: CASNLAGEAGELFF

J gene: TRBJ2-7
V gene: TRBV10-3
CDR3 protein: CAIRTSGSTYEQYF

J gene: TRBJ2-2
V gene: TRBV5-1
CDR3 protein: CASSLDRGQVTGELFF

J gene: TRBJ2-3
V gene: TRBV20-1
CDR3 protein: CSANVAAGTDTQYF

J gene: TRBJ1-1
V gene: TRBV19
CDR3 protein: CASSSGLNTEAFF

J gene: TRBJ2-7
V gene: TRBV6-2/TRBV6-3
CDR3 protein: CASREWEDYEQYF

J gene: TRBJ2-1
V gene: TRBV6-2/TRBV6-3
CDR3 protein: CASRWDRGTYNEQFF

J gene: TRBJ2-3
V gene: TRBV7-9
CDR3 protein: CASSPSGIDTQYF

J gene: TRBJ2-7
V gene: TRBV4-1
CDR3 protein: CASSQDFGGGSYEQYF

J gene: TRBJ2-1
V gene: TRBV11-3
CDR3 protein: CASSLEGTGWSNEQFF

J gene: TRBJ2-5
V gene: TRBV5-1
CDR3 protein: CASSARQGDRQETQYF

J gene: TRBJ2-7
V gene: TRBV29-1
CDR3 protein: CSVEGANYEQYF